This section outlines one T cell receptor beta chain sequence together with its context. This specimen belongs to a study of blood T cell repertoires in COVID-19. Overall study: T cells, B-cell-depleted T cells, or PBMCs supplied cDNA or gDNA.

The cohort comprised adults aged roughly 18 to 95 years residing in approximately 25 US areas. Using immunoSEQ multiplex PCR, the repertoire was profiled, and TCRdb retains in-frame clones only, with some absent. The sample has over 300,000 clones, about 88% seen once. There are 15 residues in the CDR3. Trimming stripped 5 bases from V and 5 bases from J, with 16 bases between. Germline V gene data show CDR1 as SGHTA and CDR2 as FQGNSA. The sequence was obtained from a woman aged 40 to 50 who had recovered from COVID-19. The chain combines TRBV7-2 with TRBJ1-5; possible D gene TRBD1, 5 bases. Sequenced: PBMCs or T cells enriched from blood (not recorded which). CDR3 bases: TGTGCCAGCAGCAGCAGGGAGGGCAGAGATCAGCCCCAGCATTTT. As protein: CASSSREGRDQPQHF.